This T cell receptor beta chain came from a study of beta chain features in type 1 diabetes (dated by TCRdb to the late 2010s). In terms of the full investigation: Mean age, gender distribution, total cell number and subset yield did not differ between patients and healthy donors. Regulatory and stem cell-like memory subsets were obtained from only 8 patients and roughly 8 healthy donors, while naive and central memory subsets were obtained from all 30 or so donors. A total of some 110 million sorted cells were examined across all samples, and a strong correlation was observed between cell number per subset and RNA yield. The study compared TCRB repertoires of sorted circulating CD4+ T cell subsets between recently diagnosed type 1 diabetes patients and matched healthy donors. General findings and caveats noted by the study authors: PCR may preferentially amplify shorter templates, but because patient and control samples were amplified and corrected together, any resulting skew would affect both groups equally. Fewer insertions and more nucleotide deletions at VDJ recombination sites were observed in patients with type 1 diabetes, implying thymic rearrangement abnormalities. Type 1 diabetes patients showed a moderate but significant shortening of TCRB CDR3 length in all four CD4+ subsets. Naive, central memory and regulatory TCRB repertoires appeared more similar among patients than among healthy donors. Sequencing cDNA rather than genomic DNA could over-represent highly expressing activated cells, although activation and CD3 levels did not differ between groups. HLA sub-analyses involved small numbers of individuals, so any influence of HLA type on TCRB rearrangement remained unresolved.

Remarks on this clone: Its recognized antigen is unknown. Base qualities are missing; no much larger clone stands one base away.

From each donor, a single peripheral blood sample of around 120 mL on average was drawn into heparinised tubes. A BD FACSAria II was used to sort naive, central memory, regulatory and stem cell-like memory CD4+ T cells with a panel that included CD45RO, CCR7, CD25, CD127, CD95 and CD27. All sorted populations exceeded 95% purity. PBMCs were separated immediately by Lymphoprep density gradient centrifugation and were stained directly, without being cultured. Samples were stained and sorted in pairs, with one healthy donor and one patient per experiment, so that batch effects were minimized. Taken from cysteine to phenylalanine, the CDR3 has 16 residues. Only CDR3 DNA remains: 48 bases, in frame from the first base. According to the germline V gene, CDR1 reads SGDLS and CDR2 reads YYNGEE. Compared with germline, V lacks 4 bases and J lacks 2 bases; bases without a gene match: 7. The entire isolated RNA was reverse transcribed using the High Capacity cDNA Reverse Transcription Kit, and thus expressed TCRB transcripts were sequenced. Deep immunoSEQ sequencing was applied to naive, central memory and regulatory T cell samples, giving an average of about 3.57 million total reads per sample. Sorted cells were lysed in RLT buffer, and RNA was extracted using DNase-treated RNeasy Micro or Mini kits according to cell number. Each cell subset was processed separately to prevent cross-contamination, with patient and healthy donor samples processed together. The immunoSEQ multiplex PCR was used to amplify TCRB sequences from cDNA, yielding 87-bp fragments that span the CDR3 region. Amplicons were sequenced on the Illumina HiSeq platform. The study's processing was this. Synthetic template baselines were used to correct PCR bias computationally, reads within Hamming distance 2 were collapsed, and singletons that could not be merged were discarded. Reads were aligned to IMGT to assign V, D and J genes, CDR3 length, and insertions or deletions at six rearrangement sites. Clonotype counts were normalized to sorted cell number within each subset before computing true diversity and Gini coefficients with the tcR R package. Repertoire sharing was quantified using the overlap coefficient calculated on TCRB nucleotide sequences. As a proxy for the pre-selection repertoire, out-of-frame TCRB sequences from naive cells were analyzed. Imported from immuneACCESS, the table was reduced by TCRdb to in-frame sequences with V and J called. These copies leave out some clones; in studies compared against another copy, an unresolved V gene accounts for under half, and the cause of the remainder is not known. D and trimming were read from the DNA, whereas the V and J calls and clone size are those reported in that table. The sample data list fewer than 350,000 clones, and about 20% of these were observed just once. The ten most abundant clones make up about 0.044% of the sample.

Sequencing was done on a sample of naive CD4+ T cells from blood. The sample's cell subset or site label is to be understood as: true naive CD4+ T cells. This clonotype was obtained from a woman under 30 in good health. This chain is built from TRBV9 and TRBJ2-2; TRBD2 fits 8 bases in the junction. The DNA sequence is TGTGCCAGCAGCTTAAGCGGGGGCCCAAACACCGGGGAGCTGTTTTTT. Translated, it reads CASSLSGGPNTGELFF.